The 4 T cell receptor beta chains reported below all come from one sample, sequenced in a study of blood T cell repertoires in COVID-19. TCRdb's table, derived via immunoSEQ multiplex PCR, lists solely in-frame clones and lacks some. In the table there are around 100,000 clones, approximately 86% of which are singletons. Material: peripheral blood. All receptors derive from a human donor in a cohort sampled during active COVID-19.

The V gene is TRBV6-5, the J gene TRBJ2-1, with 10 nucleotides matching TRBD1. The J segment lost 6 bases and the V segment lost 4 bases, leaving 9 bases of the junction unmatched. Germline CDR1 MNHEY, CDR2 SVGAGI. The CDR3 is made up of 16 amino acids. CDR3 in amino acids: CASSFRWDRGGNEQFF. The CDR3 nucleotides read TGTGCCAGCAGTTTTAGGTGGGACAGGGGAGGCAATGAGCAGTTCTTC.

This clone appeared once. The chain is built from TRBV5-1 and TRBJ2-7; 13 nucleotides match TRBD2. There are 14 residues in the CDR3. Trimming removed 7 bases from V and 4 bases from J; junction bases left unmatched: 5. The germline CDR1 and CDR2 sequences are SGHRS and YFSETQ. CDR3 nucleotides: TGCGCCAGCGGACTAGCGGGAGATCAATACGAGCAGTACTTC. Protein sequence: CASGLAGDQYEQYF.

This clone is a singleton in its sample. The CDR3 spells CASSPRDKGSTDTQYF. CDR3 in DNA: TGTGCCAGCAGCCCAAGGGACAAGGGGAGCACAGATACGCAGTATTTT. The genes are TRBV7-9 and TRBJ2-3; D might be TRBD1 (6 bases). Between the trimmed V and J ends, which lost 5 bases and 0 bases, there was a span of 15 bases. The CDR3 consists of 16 residues. The germline CDR1 and CDR2 sequences are SEHNR and FQNEAQ (reference sequence).

This chain uses TRBV6-6 with TRBJ1-2, with D tentatively TRBD1 (5 bases). V lost 2 bases and J lost 7, with 11 bases in between. CDR1 MNHNY and CDR2 SVGAGI come from the germline V gene (reference sequence). The CDR3 is 13 amino acids. DNA of the CDR3: TGTGCCAGCAGTTACGGGGCAATGGCTGGCTACACCTTC. Translation gives CASSYGAMAGYTF.